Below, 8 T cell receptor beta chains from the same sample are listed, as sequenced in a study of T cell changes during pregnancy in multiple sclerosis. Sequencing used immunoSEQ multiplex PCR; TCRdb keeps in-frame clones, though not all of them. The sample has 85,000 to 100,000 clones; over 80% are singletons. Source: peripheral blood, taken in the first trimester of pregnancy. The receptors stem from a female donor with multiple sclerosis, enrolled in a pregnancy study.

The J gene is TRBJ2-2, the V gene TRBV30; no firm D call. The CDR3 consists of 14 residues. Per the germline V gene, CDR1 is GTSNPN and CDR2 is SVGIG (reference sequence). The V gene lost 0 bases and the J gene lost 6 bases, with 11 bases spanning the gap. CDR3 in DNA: TGTGCCTGGAGTGTGGGCGCGCTCGCCGGGGAGCTGTTTTTT. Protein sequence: CAWSVGALAGELFF.

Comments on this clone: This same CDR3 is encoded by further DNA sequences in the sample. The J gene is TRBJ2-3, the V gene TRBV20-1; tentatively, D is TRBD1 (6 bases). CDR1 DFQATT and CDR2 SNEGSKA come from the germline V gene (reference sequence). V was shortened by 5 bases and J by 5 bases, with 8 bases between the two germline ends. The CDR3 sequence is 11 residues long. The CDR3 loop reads CSASRGDTQYF. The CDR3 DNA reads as TGCAGTGCTTCCAGGGGAGATACGCAGTATTTT.

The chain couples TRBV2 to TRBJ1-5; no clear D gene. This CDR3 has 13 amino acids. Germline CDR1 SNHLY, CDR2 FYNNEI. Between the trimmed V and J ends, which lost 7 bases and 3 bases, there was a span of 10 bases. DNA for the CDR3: TGTGCCAGCAACGCGGGCTTCAATCAGCCCCAGCATTTT. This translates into CASNAGFNQPQHF.

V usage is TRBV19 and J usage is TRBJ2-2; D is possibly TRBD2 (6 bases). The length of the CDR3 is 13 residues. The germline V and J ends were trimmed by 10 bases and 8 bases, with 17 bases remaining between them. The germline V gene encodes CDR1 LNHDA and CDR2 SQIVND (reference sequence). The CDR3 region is CATRPTGVGELFF. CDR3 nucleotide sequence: TGTGCCACCCGCCCAACGGGGGTAGGGGAGCTGTTTTTT.

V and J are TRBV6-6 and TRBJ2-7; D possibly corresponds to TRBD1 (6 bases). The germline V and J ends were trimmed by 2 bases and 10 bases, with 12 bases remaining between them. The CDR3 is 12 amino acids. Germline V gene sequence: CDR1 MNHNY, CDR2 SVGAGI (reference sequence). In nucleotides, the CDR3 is TGTGCCAGCAGTTACACCGGACAGAACCAGTACTTC. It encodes CASSYTGQNQYF.

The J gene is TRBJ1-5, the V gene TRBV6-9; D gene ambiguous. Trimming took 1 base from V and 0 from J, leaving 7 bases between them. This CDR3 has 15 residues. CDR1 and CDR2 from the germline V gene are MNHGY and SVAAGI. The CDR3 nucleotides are TGTGCCAGCAGTTATTGGAGCTTTAGCAATCAGCCCCAGCATTTT. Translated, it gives CASSYWSFSNQPQHF.

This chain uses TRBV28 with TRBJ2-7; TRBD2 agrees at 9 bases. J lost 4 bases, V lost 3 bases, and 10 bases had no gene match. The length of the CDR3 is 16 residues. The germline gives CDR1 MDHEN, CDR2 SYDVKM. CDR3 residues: CASSFPTSGRTYEQYF. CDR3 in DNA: TGTGCCAGCAGTTTCCCGACTAGCGGAAGAACTTACGAGCAGTACTTC.

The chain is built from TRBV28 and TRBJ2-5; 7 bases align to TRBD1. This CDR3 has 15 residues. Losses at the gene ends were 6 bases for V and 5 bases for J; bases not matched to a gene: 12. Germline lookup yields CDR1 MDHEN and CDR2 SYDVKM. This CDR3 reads CASSLRGPSSETQYF. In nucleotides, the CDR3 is TGTGCCAGCAGCCTAAGGGGGCCTTCTTCTGAGACCCAGTACTTC.